What follows describes a single TCR beta chain. The data were obtained in a study of blood T cell repertoires in COVID-19. The overall study: Specimens from acute and convalescent COVID-19 originated in the United States, Italy and Spain. T cells, B-cell-depleted T cells, or PBMCs supplied cDNA or gDNA.

The germline gives CDR1 MNHEY, CDR2 SMNVEV (reference sequence). V was trimmed by 4 bases and J by 2 bases, leaving 15 bases between them. This CDR3 is built from 15 residues. Clones were sequenced by immunoSEQ multiplex PCR, and TCRdb holds only the in-frame ones, with some missing. In the table there are 95,000 or so clones, roughly 76% of which are singletons. The genes are TRBV27 and TRBJ2-7; possibly TRBD1 for D (6 bases). Sample: peripheral blood. The sequence derives from an elderly man with COVID-19, enrolled during active disease. In DNA, the CDR3 is TGTGCCAGCAGTTATACCGGGACATTGGCCTACGAGCAGTACTTC. Protein sequence: CASSYTGTLAYEQYF.